Listed below are T cell receptor beta chains from one sample, sequenced in a study of T cell responses to AZD1222 COVID-19 vaccine. Sequencing used immunoSEQ multiplex PCR; TCRdb keeps in-frame clones, though not all of them. In the table there are roughly 130,000 clones, about 91% of which are singletons. Specimen: peripheral blood, collected on day 0 of AZD1222 vaccination. These receptors came from an adult in good health. CDR3s include the opening cysteine and the closing phenylalanine or tryptophan. D genes are given only for firm matches. Size is omitted from some rows. Given values are once, few, many or a class for expanded clones.

CDR3 DNA,CDR3 protein,J gene,clone size,D gene,V gene
TGTGCCAGCCCTGGGGAGGGGGCCACAGATACGCAGTATTTT,CASPGEGATDTQYF,TRBJ2-3,-,-,TRBV6-5
TGTGCCAGCACGCAGGGGTCGGTCACTGAAGCTTTCTTT,CASTQGSVTEAFF,TRBJ1-1,-,-,TRBV6-5
TGTGCCAGCAGCAAAACAGGGCCGCACACTGAAGCTTTCTTT,CASSKTGPHTEAFF,TRBJ1-1,-,-,TRBV11-2
TGTGCCAGCAGAAGGACTAGGGACACCGGGGAGCTGTTTTTT,CASRRTRDTGELFF,TRBJ2-2,-,TRBD2,TRBV11-1
TGTGCCAGCCAAGCGGGTTCTAGCGGTGCGGGCGAGCAGTACTTC,CASQAGSSGAGEQYF,TRBJ2-7,-,TRBD2,TRBV19
TGTGCCAGCAGACCCGGACCCAACACCGGGGAGCTGTTTTTT,CASRPGPNTGELFF,TRBJ2-2,-,-,TRBV3-1/TRBV3-2
TGTGCCAGCAGCGTAGGGGATAGCGGGAGACAGGGATTCATTCAGTACTTC,CASSVGDSGRQGFIQYF,TRBJ2-4,-,TRBD2,TRBV9
TGTGCCAGCACTCCACAGGTGGAAGCTTTCTTT,CASTPQVEAFF,TRBJ1-1,-,-,TRBV2
TGTGCCAGCAGTCCGCGGGGGGGAAATGAACGCAATCAGCCCCAGCATTTT,CASSPRGGNERNQPQHF,TRBJ1-5,-,-,TRBV2
TGTGCCAGCAGCTTGAATATCGTCTATGGCTACACCTTC,CASSLNIVYGYTF,TRBJ1-2,few,-,TRBV5-4
TGTGCTAGTGGTCCAGGGGGGGGCCTGCAAGAGACCCAGTACTTC,CASGPGGGLQETQYF,TRBJ2-5,-,-,TRBV12-5
TGTGCCAGCAGCTTGGATGGGGGGGTCACTGAAGCTTTCTTT,CASSLDGGVTEAFF,TRBJ1-1,-,-,TRBV5-5
TGTGCCAGTAGTCCCTCGACAGGGAGGTCCTATGGCTACACCTTC,CASSPSTGRSYGYTF,TRBJ1-2,-,TRBD1,TRBV19
TGTGCCAGCATCCGGGACAGGGGCTCCTACGAGCAGTACTTC,CASIRDRGSYEQYF,TRBJ2-7,once,TRBD1,TRBV2
TGTGCCAGCACCCTCTTCGCTAGCGGGAGGGGGGATACGCAGTATTTT,CASTLFASGRGDTQYF,TRBJ2-3,-,TRBD2,TRBV7-9
TGTGCCAGTAGTCCGCCAGGGAGGTATGAGCAGTTCTTC,CASSPPGRYEQFF,TRBJ2-1,-,-,TRBV19
TGCGCCAGCAGCTTAGCCGGCGACAATGAGCAGTTCTTC,CASSLAGDNEQFF,TRBJ2-1,-,-,TRBV5-1
TGTGCCAGCAGCCAAGATGGTGGGAGCACTGAAGCTTTCTTT,CASSQDGGSTEAFF,TRBJ1-1,-,-,TRBV3-1/TRBV3-2
TGTGCCAGCAGCGGATGGGACAGGGGTCGTGATTCACCCCTCCACTTT,CASSGWDRGRDSPLHF,TRBJ1-6,-,TRBD1,TRBV11-3
TGTGCCAGCGGGATTGACAGCTTGAACACTGAAGCTTTCTTT,CASGIDSLNTEAFF,TRBJ1-1,-,-,TRBV2
TGCAGCGTTTTGAGTAGCGGGAACACCGGGGAGCTGTTTTTT,CSVLSSGNTGELFF,TRBJ2-2,few,-,TRBV29-1
TGTGCCAGCAGTGATGGGAGTCAGCCCCAGCATTTT,CASSDGSQPQHF,TRBJ1-5,-,-,TRBV2
TGCAGTGCTAGTATCTTTGCGCACGCCGGGTCACCCCTCCACTTT,CSASIFAHAGSPLHF,TRBJ1-6,-,-,TRBV20-1
TGTGCCAGCAGACTACAGGGAGACACTGAAGCTTTCTTT,CASRLQGDTEAFF,TRBJ1-1,-,-,TRBV7-2
TGTGCCAGCAGCTCCTCACTCGGGGGGCGGGCAGATACGCAGTATTTT,CASSSSLGGRADTQYF,TRBJ2-3,-,-,TRBV7-6
TGTGCCAGCAGCCAGACCCAGGACATCTACCTGAACACTGAAGCTTTCTTT,CASSQTQDIYLNTEAFF,TRBJ1-1,once,-,TRBV3-1/TRBV3-2
TGTGCCAGCAGTCACAGTAGCAATCAGCCCCAGCATTTT,CASSHSSNQPQHF,TRBJ1-5,few,-,TRBV12-3/TRBV12-4
TGTGCCAGCAGTTACGCGGACGAGCCAGGGTTTGAAAAACTGTTTTTT,CASSYADEPGFEKLFF,TRBJ1-4,-,-,TRBV6-5
TGTGCCAGCATGGGGGCCCTCAACCCAGGCTACACCTTC,CASMGALNPGYTF,TRBJ1-2,-,-,TRBV6-5
TGCGCCAGCAGCCCCGGGACAGGGGGATTGTTAAGCAATCAGCCCCAGCATTTT,CASSPGTGGLLSNQPQHF,TRBJ1-5,-,TRBD1,TRBV5-1
TGTGCCAGCAGCTTGGGGAGTAGGAACACCGGGGAGCTGTTTTTT,CASSLGSRNTGELFF,TRBJ2-2,-,-,TRBV5-5
TGTGCCTGGAGTGTACAAGGGCTAGGGGCTTTCTTT,CAWSVQGLGAFF,TRBJ1-1,-,-,TRBV30
TGTGCCAGCAGCCAAGATACGTGGCAGCGGAACACTGAAGCTTTCTTT,CASSQDTWQRNTEAFF,TRBJ1-1,-,-,TRBV3-1/TRBV3-2
TGTGCCAGCAGCCCCCCGGGACTAGCGGGAGTGTTGCGTATGGATACGCAGTATTTT,CASSPPGLAGVLRMDTQYF,TRBJ2-3,-,TRBD2,TRBV7-2
TGTGCCAGTAGTATGGGGATTTATAGCAATCAGCCCCAGCATTTT,CASSMGIYSNQPQHF,TRBJ1-5,-,-,TRBV19
TGTGCCAGCAGCCCTGGGCTAGCGTCATACAATGAGCAGTTCTTC,CASSPGLASYNEQFF,TRBJ2-1,-,-,TRBV7-9
TGTGCCAGCAGCTTAGAACCGGGACAGGGGAGGCCTGAAGCTTTCTTT,CASSLEPGQGRPEAFF,TRBJ1-1,-,TRBD1,TRBV11-3
TGTGCCAGCACCCCTATCGGGGTCCTGAACACTGAAGCTTTCTTT,CASTPIGVLNTEAFF,TRBJ1-1,-,-,TRBV7-3
TGTGCCACCAGCCCTGGGGGGGTTCGGGAGACCCAGTACTTC,CATSPGGVRETQYF,TRBJ2-5,-,TRBD2,TRBV15
TGTGCCAGCAGCTTAGGGACTAGCGGGGGAGGAAATGAGCAGTTCTTC,CASSLGTSGGGNEQFF,TRBJ2-1,-,TRBD2,TRBV11-3
TGTGCCAGCAGCCCCAGAGGACTCCGTTCATCAAATACGCAGTATTTT,CASSPRGLRSSNTQYF,TRBJ2-3,-,-,TRBV9
TGTGCCAGCAGCGGCCTGGGGGGAGATAACACTGAAGCTTTCTTT,CASSGLGGDNTEAFF,TRBJ1-1,-,-,TRBV5-8
TGTGCCAGCAGTGATGGGGGCGGGCATGGCTACACCTTC,CASSDGGGHGYTF,TRBJ1-2,-,-,TRBV2
TGTGCCATCAGCCAGGGGGCTGGCAATCAGCCCCAGCATTTT,CAISQGAGNQPQHF,TRBJ1-5,-,TRBD1,TRBV10-3
TGTGCCAGTAGAACGAGCGGGACAGGCATTTATGGCTACACCTTC,CASRTSGTGIYGYTF,TRBJ1-2,once,TRBD1,TRBV19
TGTGCCTGGGCGGGACAGTTGGCCGGGGACACTGAAGCTTTCTTT,CAWAGQLAGDTEAFF,TRBJ1-1,-,TRBD1,TRBV30
TGTGCCAGCAGCAGAGGAACCCAGAACGGCTACACCTTC,CASSRGTQNGYTF,TRBJ1-2,-,-,TRBV7-2
TGCGCCAGCAGCTTACAGAAAGGGAACGGGGAGCTGTTTTTT,CASSLQKGNGELFF,TRBJ2-2,-,-,TRBV5-1
TGCGCCAGCAGCCCGAGGACGGGTTCACCCCTCCACTTT,CASSPRTGSPLHF,TRBJ1-6,-,-,TRBV10-2
TGTGCCACCGGAGCAGGGAAGAAGGGCACTGAAGCTTTCTTT,CATGAGKKGTEAFF,TRBJ1-1,once,-,TRBV2
TGTGCCAGCTCATTGGGGGAGAACACTGAAGCTTTCTTT,CASSLGENTEAFF,TRBJ1-1,-,-,TRBV18
TGCAGCGTTGGGAGGGACTATGGCTACACCTTC,CSVGRDYGYTF,TRBJ1-2,few,-,TRBV29-1
TGCGCCAGCAGCTTGGAACCACCAAGGGACTATGGCTACACCTTC,CASSLEPPRDYGYTF,TRBJ1-2,-,-,TRBV5-1
TGTGCCAGCAGCGCTAGATGGGACTCTGGCTACACCTTC,CASSARWDSGYTF,TRBJ1-2,-,-,TRBV7-9
TGTGCCAGCAGTCTCCAGGGAGAGACTGAAGCTTTCTTT,CASSLQGETEAFF,TRBJ1-1,-,-,TRBV6-5
TGTGCCACCAGTGATTCGAGACAGGGGTACACTGAAGCTTTCTTT,CATSDSRQGYTEAFF,TRBJ1-1,-,TRBD1,TRBV24-1
TGTGCCAGCAATTCCGGGACTAGCGGGAGAAATGAGCAGTTCTTC,CASNSGTSGRNEQFF,TRBJ2-1,-,TRBD2,TRBV27
TGTGCCAGCTCACCGGGATACGAGCAGTACTTC,CASSPGYEQYF,TRBJ2-7,-,-,TRBV18
TGCAGCGTTAGGGGACTAGCGGGGCTCAATGAGCAGTTCTTC,CSVRGLAGLNEQFF,TRBJ2-1,-,TRBD2,TRBV29-1